This note documents a single TCR beta chain sequence. Its antigen remains unknown. This sample is drawn from a study of shared clonotypes between healthy human individuals. Study-wide results and caveats: Measured sharing among donors was expected to vary with sequencing depth. Donors were few, which limited the genetic and exposure-history diversity represented. At large depth, rarefaction still showed sorted-subset sequencing to be incomplete.

Clones were read by immunoSEQ multiplex PCR, and TCRdb kept only the in-frame ones, dropping some. The profile shows about 1.4 million clones, roughly 96% of them singletons. The study drew its donors from healthy HIV-negative adults without recent acute infections or vaccinations. Germline CDR1 MNHNY, CDR2 SVGAGI (reference sequence). V lost 0 bases, J lost 8 bases, and 7 bases lay in between. This CDR3 spans 12 amino acids. This sequence was found in a man under 40 in good health. Material: naive CD4+ T cells sorted from blood. Sample subset: CD45RA+ positively selected. The V gene is TRBV6-6, the J gene TRBJ1-1; a possible D gene is TRBD1 (5 bases). CDR3 DNA: TGTGCCAGCAGTTACTCCGAGGGGGAAGCTTTCTTT. Translating gives CASSYSEGEAFF.